This entry is about one T cell receptor beta chain. Its antigen is still unknown. Stated time point: pretreatment peripheral blood. Patients' cancers were locally advanced or metastatic urothelial carcinomas. This specimen belongs to a study of PD-L1 blockade in urothelial cancer. Overall study findings and caveats: Below-median pretreatment blood TCR clonality was associated with improved progression-free and overall survival. Tumor-associated blood clones were expanded more by durable-benefit patients at 3 weeks.

The CDR3 totals 19 residues. J gave up 0 bases and V 4 bases, and 16 bases lay outside the gene matches. Germline lookup yields CDR1 SGHVS and CDR2 FQNEAQ. Repertoires were generated with immunoSEQ multiplex PCR, while TCRdb's copy carries only in-frame clones and drops some. The table lists around 71,000 clones, approximately 86% of them singletons. This TCR was sampled from a man between 40 and 49 years old with urothelial cancer. The sample consisted of PBMCs, taken around atezolizumab (anti-PD-L1) treatment. This chain connects TRBV7-8 to TRBJ2-7; 9 positions agree with TRBD1. The CDR3 protein is CASSSDWDRDWGGSYEQYF. The CDR3 DNA sequence: TGTGCCAGCAGCTCCGACTGGGACAGGGACTGGGGGGGCTCCTACGAGCAGTACTTC. The complete variable domain, with remaining parts taken from reference TRBV7-8 and TRBJ2-7, reads GAGVSQSPRYKVAKRGQDVALRCDPISGHVSLFWYQQALGQGPEFLTYFQNEAQLDKSGLPSDRFFAERPEGSVSTLKIQRTQQEDSAVYLCASSSDWDRDWGGSYEQYFGPGTRLTVT.